This TCR beta chain was identified during a study of T cell responses to AZD1222 COVID-19 vaccine. This clone was counted a few times. Profiled with immunoSEQ multiplex PCR; TCRdb holds only in-frame clones, not every one. Among about 110,000 clones listed, 81% were seen once. Trimming took off 3 bases at V and 4 bases at J, with 7 bases between the two ends. The germline CDR1 and CDR2 sequences are SNHLY and FYNNEI. The CDR3 length is 13 residues. The sequences come from peripheral blood, collected on day 0 of AZD1222 vaccination. The receptor's source is an adult in good health. This sequence joins TRBV2 and TRBJ2-1, with D unclear. The CDR3 region has the DNA TGTGCCAGCAGTGACGTCGGTTACAATGAGCAGTTCTTC. Amino acid sequence: CASSDVGYNEQFF. Complete variable domain (other parts from reference TRBV2 and TRBJ2-1): EPEVTQTPSHQVTQMGQEVILRCVPISNHLYFYWYRQILGQKVEFLVSFYNNEISEKSEIFDDQFSVERPDGSNFTLKIRSTKLEDSAMYFCASSDVGYNEQFFGPGTRLTVL.